This T cell receptor (beta chain) was found in a study of T cell responses to AZD1222 COVID-19 vaccine. Study summary: Doses given second, at about 4 or about 12 weeks, were pooled. Study-level findings and limits: Repertoires were obtained only post-peak T cell response. Only 5 or 6 individuals given AZD1222 were seropositive at baseline.

Produced via immunoSEQ multiplex PCR; TCRdb's table is partial and in-frame only. Of 150,000 or so clones in the sample, about 93% were seen once. The CDR3 covers 11 residues. CDR1 is DFQATT and CDR2 is SNEGSKA in the germline V gene (reference sequence). The V end lost 7 bases, the J end lost 6 bases, and 12 bases lay between the germline ends. Of note for this clone: Its specificity is unknown.

J is TRBJ1-2 and V is TRBV20-1; D unclear. This clonotype was obtained from an adult in good health. Sequencing used peripheral blood, obtained on day 0 of AZD1222 vaccination. Here the CDR3 DNA reads TGCAGTGGTCCCCCGCGGGATGGCTACACCTTC. The encoded protein is CSGPPRDGYTF.